The following is a T cell receptor (beta chain) sequence with its context. Its target is not known. CDR3 length equals 14 residues. Some clones are missing from TCRdb's copy, which holds only in-frame ones; the method was immunoSEQ multiplex PCR. Here the sample spans about 15,000 clones, under 75% being singletons. The sample is drawn from a study of tumor-infiltrating lymphocytes in localized non-small cell lung cancer. Whole-study results and caveats: Immunotypes IM1 and IM2 had similar TCR-derived T-cell fractions. Technical variation could not be separated from intratumor heterogeneity here.

The J gene is TRBJ1-2, the V gene TRBV1; whether TRBD1, the table's D call, matches the DNA was not checked. TRBV1 is termed a pseudogene. What was sequenced was lung tumor tissue. The sequence derives from a human donor with non-small cell lung cancer. CDR3 protein: CTSSQDLGLYGYTF. As DNA, the CDR3 is TGCACCAGCAGCCAAGATTTGGGGCTCTATGGCTACACCTTC.